This T cell receptor (beta chain) was captured in a study of monozygotic twins with inflammatory bowel disease. Both the TCRalpha cDNA and the TCRbeta cDNA were taken through two nested PCRs, lasting approximately 16 and 10 cycles. Using the 5' RACE reads, TCRdb records one entry per CDR3 protein without DNA. Its clone listing holds just over 300,000 distinct CDR3 sequences. Germline V lookup: CDR1 LNHNV, CDR2 YYDKDF (reference sequence). The CDR3 length is 14 residues. The chain combines TRBV15 with TRBJ2-1; with no DNA, the TCRdb D assignment of TRBD1 cannot be verified. Sample: blood. This receptor was identified in a human donor with ulcerative colitis or Crohn's disease, or a healthy co-twin of an affected twin (not recorded which). The CDR3 region is CATSRIGRQDEQFF.